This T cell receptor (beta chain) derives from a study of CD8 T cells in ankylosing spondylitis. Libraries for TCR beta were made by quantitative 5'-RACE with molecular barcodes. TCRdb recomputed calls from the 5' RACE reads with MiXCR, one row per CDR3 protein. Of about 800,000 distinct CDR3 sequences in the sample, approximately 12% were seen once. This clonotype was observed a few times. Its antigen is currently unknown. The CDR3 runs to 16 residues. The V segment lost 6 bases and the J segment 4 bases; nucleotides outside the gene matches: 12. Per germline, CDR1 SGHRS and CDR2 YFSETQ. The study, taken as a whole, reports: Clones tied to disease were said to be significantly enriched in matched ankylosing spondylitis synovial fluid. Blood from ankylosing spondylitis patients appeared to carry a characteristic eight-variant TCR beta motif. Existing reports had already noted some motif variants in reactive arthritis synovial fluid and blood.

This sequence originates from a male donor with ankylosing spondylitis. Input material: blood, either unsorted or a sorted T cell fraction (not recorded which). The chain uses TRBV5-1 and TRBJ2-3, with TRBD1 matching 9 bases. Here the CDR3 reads CASTRLDRGTADTQYF. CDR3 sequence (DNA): TGCGCCAGCACCAGATTGGACAGGGGAACCGCAGATACGCAGTATTTT.